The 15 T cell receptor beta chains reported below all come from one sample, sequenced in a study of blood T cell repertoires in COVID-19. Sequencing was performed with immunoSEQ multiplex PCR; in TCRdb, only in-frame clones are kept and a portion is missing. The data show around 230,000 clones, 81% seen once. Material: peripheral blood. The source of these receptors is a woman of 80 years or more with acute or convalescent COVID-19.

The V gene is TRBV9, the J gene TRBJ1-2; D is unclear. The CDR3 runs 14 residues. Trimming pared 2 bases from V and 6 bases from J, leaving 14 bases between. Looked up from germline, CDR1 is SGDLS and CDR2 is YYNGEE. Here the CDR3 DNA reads TGTGCCAGCAGCGTCTTCCTTCCAACAAATGGCTACACCTTC. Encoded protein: CASSVFLPTNGYTF. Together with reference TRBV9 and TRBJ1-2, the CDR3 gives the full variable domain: DSGVTQTPKHLITATGQRVTLRCSPRSGDLSVYWYQQSLDQGLQFLIQYYNGEERAKGNILERFSAQQFPDLHSELNLSSLELGDSALYFCASSVFLPTNGYTFGSGTRLTVV.

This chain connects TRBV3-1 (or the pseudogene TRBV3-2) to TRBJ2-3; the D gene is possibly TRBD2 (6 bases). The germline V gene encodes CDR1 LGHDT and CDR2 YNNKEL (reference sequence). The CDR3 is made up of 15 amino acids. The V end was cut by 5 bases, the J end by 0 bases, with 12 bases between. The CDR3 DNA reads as TGTGCCAGCAGCTCTAGCGAAACTAGCACAGATACGCAGTATTTT. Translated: CASSSSETSTDTQYF.

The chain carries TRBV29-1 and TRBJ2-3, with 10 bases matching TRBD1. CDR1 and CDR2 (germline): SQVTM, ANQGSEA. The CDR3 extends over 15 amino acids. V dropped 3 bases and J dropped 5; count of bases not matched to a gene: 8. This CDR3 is CSVDDRGRAIDTQYF. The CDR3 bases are TGCAGCGTTGATGACAGGGGGCGAGCGATAGATACGCAGTATTTT.

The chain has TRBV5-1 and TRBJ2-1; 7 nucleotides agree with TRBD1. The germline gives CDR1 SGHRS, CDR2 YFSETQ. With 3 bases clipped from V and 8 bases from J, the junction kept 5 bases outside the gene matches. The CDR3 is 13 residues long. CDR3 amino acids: CASSWDSTDEQFF. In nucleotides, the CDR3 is TGCGCCAGCAGCTGGGACAGTACGGATGAGCAGTTCTTC.

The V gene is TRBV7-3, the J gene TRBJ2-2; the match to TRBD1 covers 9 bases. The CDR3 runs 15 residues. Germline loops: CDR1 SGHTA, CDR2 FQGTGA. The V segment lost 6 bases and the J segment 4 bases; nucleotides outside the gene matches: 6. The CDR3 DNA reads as TGTGCCAGCAGGATAGGGACAGGGTTCACCGGGGAGCTGTTTTTT. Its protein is CASRIGTGFTGELFF.

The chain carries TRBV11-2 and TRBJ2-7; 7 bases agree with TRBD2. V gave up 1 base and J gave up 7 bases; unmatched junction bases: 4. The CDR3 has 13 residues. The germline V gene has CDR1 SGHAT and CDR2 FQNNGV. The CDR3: CASSLAQAGEQYF. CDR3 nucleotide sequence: TGTGCCAGCAGCTTAGCCCAAGCGGGGGAGCAGTACTTC.

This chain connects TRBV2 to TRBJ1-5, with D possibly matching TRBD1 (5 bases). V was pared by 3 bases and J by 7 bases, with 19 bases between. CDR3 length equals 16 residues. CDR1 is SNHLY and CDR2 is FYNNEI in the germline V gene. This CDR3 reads CASSDVWTLTGQPQHF. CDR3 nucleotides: TGTGCCAGCAGTGATGTATGGACACTCACCGGACAGCCCCAGCATTTT.

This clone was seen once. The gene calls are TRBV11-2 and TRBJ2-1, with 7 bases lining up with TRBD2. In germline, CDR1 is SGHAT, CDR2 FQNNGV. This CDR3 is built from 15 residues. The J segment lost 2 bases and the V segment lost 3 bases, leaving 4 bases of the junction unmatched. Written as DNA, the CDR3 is TGTGCCAGCAGCTTCAACGCGGGAGCCTACAATGAGCAGTTCTTC. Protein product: CASSFNAGAYNEQFF.

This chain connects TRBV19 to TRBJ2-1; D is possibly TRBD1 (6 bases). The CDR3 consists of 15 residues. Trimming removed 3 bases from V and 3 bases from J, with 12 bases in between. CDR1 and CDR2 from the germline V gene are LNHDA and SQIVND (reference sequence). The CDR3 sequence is CASSIGAGDYNEQFF. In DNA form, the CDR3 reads TGTGCCAGTAGTATTGGAGCAGGGGACTACAATGAGCAGTTCTTC.

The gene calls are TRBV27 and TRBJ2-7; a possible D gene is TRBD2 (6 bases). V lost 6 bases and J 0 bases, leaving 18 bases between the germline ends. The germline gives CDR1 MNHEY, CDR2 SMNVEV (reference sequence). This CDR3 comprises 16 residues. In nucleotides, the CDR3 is TGTGCCAGCAGCTTTTCGGGCGGGGCAAACTCCTACGAGCAGTACTTC. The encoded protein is CASSFSGGANSYEQYF.

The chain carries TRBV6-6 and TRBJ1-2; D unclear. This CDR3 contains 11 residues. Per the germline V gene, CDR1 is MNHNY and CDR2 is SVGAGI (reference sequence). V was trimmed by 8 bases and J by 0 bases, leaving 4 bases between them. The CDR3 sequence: CASSANYGYTF. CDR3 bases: TGTGCCAGCTCAGCTAACTATGGCTACACCTTC.

Here the CDR3 reads CATSRDHSGRYNEQFF. DNA of the CDR3: TGTGCCACCAGCAGAGATCACAGCGGGAGGTACAATGAGCAGTTCTTC. The chain has TRBV15 and TRBJ2-1; the match to TRBD2 covers 9 bases. CDR3 length equals 16 residues. Trimming cost V 0 bases and J 4 bases; bases outside gene matches: 4. Germline CDR1 is LNHNV and CDR2 is YYDKDF (reference sequence).

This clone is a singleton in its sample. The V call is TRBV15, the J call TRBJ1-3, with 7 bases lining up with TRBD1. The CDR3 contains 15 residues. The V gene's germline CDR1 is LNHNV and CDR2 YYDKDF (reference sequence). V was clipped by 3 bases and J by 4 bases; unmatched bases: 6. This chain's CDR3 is CATSRTRDSGNTIYF. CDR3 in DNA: TGTGCCACCAGCAGGACAAGGGACAGCGGAAACACCATATATTTT.

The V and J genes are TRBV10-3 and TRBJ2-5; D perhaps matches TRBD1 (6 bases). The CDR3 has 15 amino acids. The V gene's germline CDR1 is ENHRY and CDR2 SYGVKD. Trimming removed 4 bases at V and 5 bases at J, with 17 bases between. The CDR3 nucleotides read TGTGCCATCAGTGGGGACGGGGTAAGGGGGGAGACCCAGTACTTC. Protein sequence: CAISGDGVRGETQYF.

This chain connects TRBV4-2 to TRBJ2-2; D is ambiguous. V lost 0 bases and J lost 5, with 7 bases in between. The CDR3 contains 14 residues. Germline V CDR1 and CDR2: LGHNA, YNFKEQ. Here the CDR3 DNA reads TGTGCCAGCAGCCAAGATCCCGGTACCGGGGAGCTGTTTTTT. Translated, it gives CASSQDPGTGELFF.